Shown below are 20 T cell receptor beta chains from a single sample sequenced in a study of shared clonotypes between healthy human individuals. This table comes from immunoSEQ multiplex PCR, and its TCRdb copy is limited to in-frame clones, with some not included. The sample has about 1.1 million clones; roughly 80% are singletons. The sequenced sample was memory CD4+ T cells from PBMCs. Documented subset: CD45RA-negative fraction. The receptors here all came from a young man in good health. Some clones in this sample may be carry-over from other donors' samples.

The rearrangement joins TRBV6-1 to TRBJ1-2; D not certain. CDR3 length: 13 amino acids. Trimming removed 7 bases from V and 0 bases from J, with 9 bases in between. Germline V lookup: CDR1 MNHNS, CDR2 SASEGT. The CDR3 coding sequence is TGTGCCAGCATCCCGGACCCTAACTATGGCTACACCTTC. Residues: CASIPDPNYGYTF.

With respect to this clone: The same CDR3 can be traced to other DNA sequences in this sample. The rearrangement uses TRBV6-1 and TRBJ1-1; D is unclear. V lost 3 bases and J lost 4, with 6 bases in between. The germline gives CDR1 MNHNS, CDR2 SASEGT. The CDR3 spans 12 residues. The CDR3, as DNA: TGTGCCAGCAGTGATTGGGGCACTGAAGCTTTCTTT. Protein sequence: CASSDWGTEAFF.

In DNA, the CDR3 is TGCGCCAGCAGCCAGGGGGGTCCGGACATTCAGTACTTC. Residues: CASSQGGPDIQYF. V and J are TRBV4-1 and TRBJ2-4; tentative D call: TRBD2 (6 bases). Germline CDR1 is MGHRA and CDR2 is YSYEKL. The CDR3 loop spans 13 amino acids. V was clipped by 3 bases and J by 8 bases, with 11 bases between them.

The chain joins TRBV2 to TRBJ2-7; D ambiguous. Germline V gene sequence: CDR1 SNHLY, CDR2 FYNNEI. Deletions cut 8 bases from V and 12 bases from J, with 14 bases between. The CDR3 has 10 amino acids. The CDR3 loop is CASGDYLGYF. CDR3 nucleotide sequence: TGTGCCAGCGGGGATTATCTGGGGTACTTC. The complete variable domain, with remaining parts taken from reference TRBV2 and TRBJ2-7, reads EPEVTQTPSHQVTQMGQEVILRCVPISNHLYFYWYRQILGQKVEFLVSFYNNEISEKSEIFDDQFSVERPDGSNFTLKIRSTKLEDSAMYFCASGDYLGYFGPGTRLTVT.

V and J are TRBV9 and TRBJ1-2; the D gene is possibly TRBD1 (5 bases). Trimming stripped 4 bases from V and 3 bases from J, with 13 bases between. This CDR3 region has 14 residues. The germline V gene has CDR1 SGDLS and CDR2 YYNGEE. CDR3 sequence (DNA): TGTGCCAGCAGCCCCCGAGGGGATGACTATGGCTACACCTTC. It is translated as CASSPRGDDYGYTF.

The V gene is TRBV28, the J gene TRBJ1-1; D unclear. V lost 8 bases and J 0 bases, leaving 7 bases between the germline ends. Germline-derived CDR1 and CDR2 are MDHEN and SYDVKM. The CDR3 consists of 12 residues. The DNA of the CDR3 is TGTGCCAGCGAGACCCTGAACACTGAAGCTTTCTTT. It codes for CASETLNTEAFF.

For this clone: In the same sample, other DNA sequences code for this CDR3. V gene TRBV10-3 combines with J gene TRBJ1-1; D is ambiguous. Germline V gene sequence: CDR1 ENHRY, CDR2 SYGVKD. V was pared by 0 bases and J by 1 base, with 3 bases between. CDR3 length: 13 residues. This chain's CDR3 is CAISESRNTEAFF. CDR3 in DNA: TGTGCCATCAGTGAGTCGCGGAACACTGAAGCTTTCTTT.

J is TRBJ1-1 and V is TRBV5-1, with 10 bases aligning to TRBD1. The CDR3 has 15 amino acids. Trimming at V came to 1 base and at J to 6 bases, leaving 6 bases not matched to a gene. Germline values: CDR1 SGHRS, CDR2 YFSETQ. For the CDR3, the DNA is TGCGCCAGCAGCTTGAACCCGACAGGGGGCTCTGAAGCTTTCTTT. Translating it yields CASSLNPTGGSEAFF.

This rearrangement joins TRBV5-1 to TRBJ1-5; D is undetermined. Germline V gene sequence: CDR1 SGHRS, CDR2 YFSETQ. Trimming removed 2 bases from V and 4 bases from J, with 7 bases in between. The CDR3 totals 13 residues. The CDR3 coding sequence is TGCGCCAGCAGCTTCGGGGATAATCAGCCCCAGCATTTT. Its protein product is CASSFGDNQPQHF.

The J gene is TRBJ2-5, the V gene TRBV2; perhaps TRBD1 as D (6 bases). Trimming removed 4 bases at V and 4 bases at J, with 19 bases between. This CDR3 has 16 residues. Germline values: CDR1 SNHLY, CDR2 FYNNEI. CDR3 in DNA: TGTGCCAGCAGTGTTAAACAGGGCACATGGGGAGAGACCCAGTACTTC. It codes for CASSVKQGTWGETQYF.

The chain couples TRBV14 to TRBJ2-1; D may be TRBD2 (5 bases). With 4 bases removed from V and 6 bases from J, the gap between germline ends came to 19 bases. Germline V gene lookup returns CDR1 SGHDN and CDR2 FVKESK. The length of the CDR3 is 16 residues. CDR3 in amino acids: CASSRAASLRGNEQFF. The DNA of the CDR3 is TGTGCCAGCAGCCGAGCAGCGTCCCTCCGGGGCAATGAGCAGTTCTTC.

V usage is TRBV5-5 and J usage is TRBJ1-1; no reliable D call. Looked up from germline, CDR1 is SGHKS and CDR2 is YYEKEE (reference sequence). This CDR3 spans 13 amino acids. Trimming shortened V by 4 bases and J by 0 bases, and 7 bases separated the two germline ends. The CDR3 sequence is CASSDSMNTEAFF. CDR3 bases: TGTGCCAGCAGCGACTCTATGAACACTGAAGCTTTCTTT.

The V and J genes are TRBV7-7 and TRBJ2-5, with 8 bases aligning to TRBD2. The CDR3 contains 12 residues. CDR1 SSHAT and CDR2 FNYEAQ come from the germline V gene (reference sequence). CDR3 sequence (DNA): TGTGCATCGGGAGGGCCGGGGGAGACCCAGTACTTC. Residues: CASGGPGETQYF.

The CDR3 loop reads CASSVEQFRNEQFF. DNA of the CDR3: TGTGCCAGCAGTGTTGAGCAGTTTAGGAATGAGCAGTTCTTC. The chain joins TRBV2 to TRBJ2-1; the D is unclear. Germline V gene sequence: CDR1 SNHLY, CDR2 FYNNEI. V lost 4 bases to trimming and J lost 7 bases, with 14 bases between them. There are 14 residues in the CDR3.

V gene TRBV19 combines with J gene TRBJ2-5, with a tentative D call TRBD1 (5 bases). The CDR3 has 14 residues. The ends were cut back, 3 bases at V and 4 bases at J, with 12 bases in the middle. The germline V gene has CDR1 LNHDA and CDR2 SQIVND (reference sequence). The DNA of the CDR3 is TGTGCCAGTAGTATGGGCGTGGGGCTAGAGACCCAGTACTTC. Protein sequence: CASSMGVGLETQYF.

This chain connects TRBV9 to TRBJ2-3; D call uncertain. V lost 0 bases to trimming and J lost 2 bases, with 7 bases between them. The CDR3 loop spans 14 amino acids. The germline gives CDR1 SGDLS, CDR2 YYNGEE. The CDR3 DNA reads as TGTGCCAGCAGCGTAGCCCGTTTCACAGATACGCAGTATTTT. Its translation is CASSVARFTDTQYF.

The chain recombines TRBV28 with TRBJ2-5, with 7 bases aligning to TRBD1. The CDR3 totals 14 residues. Trimming took 3 bases from V and 5 from J; bases not matched to a gene: 6. Germline CDR1 MDHEN, CDR2 SYDVKM. The CDR3 region is CASSLTGSRETQYF. The CDR3 nucleotides read TGTGCCAGCAGTTTGACAGGGTCCCGGGAGACCCAGTACTTC.

This chain links TRBV6-1 with TRBJ1-1; 9 bases agree with TRBD1. This CDR3 spans 14 amino acids. The V gene end was trimmed by 7 bases and the J gene end by 0 bases; junction bases not matched to a gene: 3. The germline gives CDR1 MNHNS, CDR2 SASEGT. The CDR3 sequence: CASIDRGVNTEAFF. The CDR3 DNA is TGTGCCAGCATAGACAGGGGGGTGAACACTGAAGCTTTCTTT.

V usage is TRBV9 and J usage is TRBJ2-2, with 8 bases identical to TRBD2. V was pared by 4 bases and J by 4 bases, with 6 bases of the junction left unmatched. Germline V gene lookup returns CDR1 SGDLS and CDR2 YYNGEE. The CDR3 covers 15 residues. The CDR3 region has the DNA TGTGCCAGCAGCCGTCTTAGCGGGACCACCGGGGAGCTGTTTTTT. As protein: CASSRLSGTTGELFF.

This chain joins TRBV28 and TRBJ1-3, with unresolved D. Germline V gene data show CDR1 as MDHEN and CDR2 as SYDVKM. Trimming took 8 bases from V and 12 from J, leaving 23 bases between them. This CDR3 has 14 amino acids. The CDR3 sequence is CASSRRFDTKGIYF. CDR3 nucleotides: TGTGCCAGCTCCCGACGGTTCGATACCAAGGGCATATATTTT.